A selection of T cell receptor beta chains follows, all from one sample in a study of radiotherapy plus CTLA-4 blockade in lung cancer. Here immunoSEQ multiplex PCR was the method, and the copy in TCRdb shows in-frame clones only, minus some. This table holds 71,000 or so clones, more than 85% found once. The input for sequencing was peripheral blood, taken from a patient treated with radiotherapy plus ipilimumab. The receptors here all came from a human donor with non-small cell lung cancer who had stable disease on radiotherapy plus ipilimumab. CDR3s include the opening cysteine and the closing phenylalanine or tryptophan. The order of the fields is J gene, V gene, clone size, D gene, CDR3 protein, CDR3 DNA. The D gene is left open where the match is weak. Only part of the rows carry a size: once, few, many, or a class if the clone is expanded.

>TRBJ1-3|TRBV10-3|NA|NA
CAIQEYSGSTIYF
TGTGCCATCCAGGAGTACTCTGGAAGCACCATATATTTT
>TRBJ1-6|TRBV14|NA|NA
CASSQDFHNSPLHF
TGTGCCAGCAGCCAAGATTTCCATAATTCACCCCTCCACTTT
>TRBJ1-2|TRBV30|NA|NA
CAWRPRDRDKGYTF
TGTGCCTGGAGACCCCGGGACCGCGACAAGGGCTACACCTTC
>TRBJ2-7|TRBV5-6|once|TRBD2
CASSFYLAGVSYEQYF
TGTGCCAGCAGCTTTTATCTAGCGGGGGTCTCCTACGAGCAGTACTTC
>TRBJ2-7|TRBV7-2|NA|TRBD1
CASSLEWDRTYEQYF
TGTGCCAGCAGCTTAGAGTGGGACAGAACCTACGAGCAGTACTTC
>TRBJ2-3|TRBV19|NA|NA
CASSIENLGDTQYF
TGTGCCAGTAGTATAGAAAACCTAGGAGATACGCAGTATTTT
>TRBJ2-1|TRBV10-3|NA|TRBD2
CAISAGLAGVSHEQFF
TGTGCCATCAGTGCGGGACTAGCGGGAGTGAGCCATGAGCAGTTCTTC
>TRBJ2-5|TRBV4-1|NA|TRBD1
CASSQRTGGYETQYF
TGCGCCAGCAGCCAGAGGACAGGGGGCTATGAGACCCAGTACTTC
>TRBJ1-1|TRBV5-8|NA|NA
CASSWGGAQRWTEAFF
TGTGCCAGCAGCTGGGGGGGGGCGCAGAGGTGGACTGAAGCTTTCTTT
>TRBJ2-3|TRBV28|NA|TRBD2
CASSSHLLAGGGMGTQYF
TGTGCCAGCAGTTCCCACCTCCTAGCGGGGGGGGGAATGGGTACGCAGTATTTT
>TRBJ2-2|TRBV29-1|NA|NA
CSGVLWNTGELFF
TGCAGCGGCGTCCTTTGGAACACCGGGGAGCTGTTTTTT
>TRBJ2-1|TRBV9|NA|NA
CASSPDSGPYNEQFF
TGTGCCAGCAGCCCAGATTCGGGCCCCTACAATGAGCAGTTCTTC
>TRBJ2-7|TRBV18|NA|NA
CASSPYRVNEQYF
TGTGCCAGCTCACCATACAGGGTCAACGAGCAGTACTTC
>TRBJ1-1|TRBV9|NA|NA
CASSTNSRQPGLNTEAFF
TGTGCCAGCAGTACCAACTCACGACAGCCGGGGTTGAACACTGAAGCTTTCTTT
>TRBJ2-1|TRBV7-2|once|NA
CASKGRYSYNEQFF
TGTGCCAGCAAGGGACGGTATTCCTACAATGAGCAGTTCTTC
>TRBJ2-3|TRBV5-1|NA|NA
CASSLADTQYF
TGCGCCAGCAGCTTGGCGGATACGCAGTATTTT
>TRBJ1-5|TRBV28|NA|NA
CASSLWDQPQHF
TGTGCCAGCAGTTTGTGGGATCAGCCCCAGCATTTT
>TRBJ2-4|TRBV7-2|few|NA
CASSQGRSIQYF
TGTGCCAGCAGCCAAGGACGGAGCATTCAGTACTTC
>TRBJ2-2|TRBV11-2|NA|NA
CASTVLPASVIGELFF
TGTGCCAGCACCGTTCTGCCCGCTAGCGTAATCGGGGAGCTGTTTTTT
>TRBJ1-4|TRBV28|NA|TRBD1
CASSGTGVSVEKLFF
TGTGCCAGCAGTGGCACAGGGGTCTCGGTTGAAAAACTGTTTTTT
>TRBJ1-5|TRBV7-8|once|TRBD1
CASSPDRGRSNQPQHF
TGTGCCAGCAGCCCTGACAGGGGGCGAAGCAATCAGCCCCAGCATTTT
>TRBJ1-6|TRBV27|NA|NA
CASSTPGGYNSPLHF
TGTGCCAGCAGTACACCGGGAGGTTATAATTCACCCCTCCACTTT
>TRBJ1-1|TRBV5-4|few|NA
CASSLGGKANTEAFF
TGTGCCAGCAGCTTGGGGGGGAAAGCGAACACTGAAGCTTTCTTT
>TRBJ2-1|TRBV7-9|NA|NA
CASDRVGSYNEQFF
TGTGCCAGCGACCGAGTTGGGTCCTACAATGAGCAGTTCTTC
>TRBJ2-2|TRBV6-1|NA|NA
CASSGAGINTGELFF
TGTGCCAGCAGTGGGGCAGGGATAAACACCGGGGAGCTGTTTTTT
>TRBJ2-2|TRBV9|NA|TRBD2
CASSVERLAATTGELFF
TGTGCCAGCAGCGTAGAACGACTAGCGGCTACCACCGGGGAGCTGTTTTTT
>TRBJ2-3|TRBV7-9|NA|NA
CASSYGDGTDTQYF
TGTGCCAGCAGCTATGGGGACGGCACAGATACGCAGTATTTT
>TRBJ2-4|TRBV7-2|once|TRBD1
CASSAPGQGSAKNIQYF
TGTGCCAGCAGCGCACCGGGACAGGGATCAGCCAAAAACATTCAGTACTTC
>TRBJ2-6|TRBV19|NA|NA
CASSNRLAGANVLTF
TGTGCCAGTAGTAATCGCCTCGCTGGGGCCAACGTCCTGACTTTC
>TRBJ2-7|TRBV19|NA|NA
CASSGAASSYEQYF
TGTGCCAGTAGTGGGGCAGCCTCGTCGTACGAGCAGTACTTC
>TRBJ2-3|TRBV18|NA|NA
CASSRERTGDTQYF
TGTGCCAGCTCACGAGAGCGGACCGGAGATACGCAGTATTTT
>TRBJ2-1|TRBV19|once|NA
CASSRSGVNYNEQFF
TGTGCCAGTAGTAGGTCAGGGGTGAACTACAATGAGCAGTTCTTC
>TRBJ1-1|TRBV20-1|NA|TRBD1
CSARDRGFF
TGCAGTGCTAGGGACAGGGGTTTCTTT
>TRBJ1-4|TRBV19|NA|NA
CASSKDTGEKLFF
TGTGCCAGTAGTAAAGACACCGGTGAAAAACTGTTTTTT
>TRBJ1-1|TRBV19|NA|NA
CASSRTENTEAFF
TGTGCCAGTAGTCGCACTGAGAACACTGAAGCTTTCTTT
>TRBJ2-7|TRBV19|NA|NA
CATSVSYEQYF
TGTGCCACCTCAGTCTCCTACGAGCAGTACTTC
>TRBJ2-3|TRBV9|NA|NA
CASSVAGAGGTDTQYF
TGTGCCAGCAGCGTAGCGGGAGCAGGGGGCACAGATACGCAGTATTTT
>TRBJ2-2|TRBV4-1|once|NA
CASSQEPRLGTATGELFF
TGCGCCAGCAGCCAAGAGCCACGACTTGGGACTGCCACCGGGGAGCTGTTTTTT
>TRBJ1-1|TRBV6-1|NA|NA
CASSASQHTEAFF
TGTGCCAGCAGCGCCTCTCAGCACACTGAAGCTTTCTTT
>TRBJ1-5|TRBV30|NA|TRBD1
CAWSSLRGQGNQPQHF
TGTGCCTGGAGTTCCCTAAGGGGGCAGGGCAATCAGCCCCAGCATTTT
>TRBJ2-7|TRBV9|NA|NA
CASSPTTGYYEQYF
TGTGCCAGCAGCCCAACGACAGGATACTACGAGCAGTACTTC
>TRBJ2-3|TRBV10-1|once|NA
CASSDFPRDRRTDTQYF
TGCGCCAGCAGTGATTTCCCCCGGGACCGAAGGACAGATACGCAGTATTTT
>TRBJ2-3|TRBV27|NA|NA
CASSFYEGDTQYF
TGTGCCAGCAGTTTTTACGAGGGAGATACGCAGTATTTT
>TRBJ2-7|TRBV18|NA|TRBD2
CASSPPGLAGSAYEQYF
TGTGCCAGCTCACCACCGGGACTAGCGGGAAGCGCCTACGAGCAGTACTTC
>TRBJ2-5|TRBV9|few|TRBD2
CASSPPGAGVGETQYF
TGTGCCAGCAGCCCACCGGGAGCGGGGGTCGGGGAGACCCAGTACTTC
>TRBJ2-5|TRBV11-3|NA|NA
CASSSYVQETQYF
TGTGCCAGCAGCTCTTACGTGCAAGAGACCCAGTACTTC
>TRBJ2-7|TRBV7-3|NA|TRBD1
CASSLGQGGPYEQYF
TGTGCCAGCAGCTTGGGACAGGGCGGTCCCTACGAGCAGTACTTC
>TRBJ2-6|TRBV25-1|NA|TRBD2
CASTMGGSGANVLTF
TGTGCCAGCACAATGGGAGGGTCTGGGGCCAACGTCCTGACTTTC
>TRBJ1-2|TRBV30|NA|TRBD1
CAWTPISTGGYYGYTF
TGTGCCTGGACCCCCATATCGACAGGGGGATACTATGGCTACACCTTC
>TRBJ2-2|TRBV6-5|NA|NA
CASSYGANTGELFF
TGTGCCAGCAGTTACGGGGCCAACACCGGGGAGCTGTTTTTT
>TRBJ1-5|TRBV7-9|NA|NA
CASSLGGRNQPQHF
TGTGCCAGCAGCTTGGGGGGGCGCAATCAGCCCCAGCATTTT
>TRBJ2-1|TRBV7-2|NA|NA
CASSLALGYNEQFF
TGTGCCAGCAGCTTAGCGCTCGGATACAATGAGCAGTTCTTC
>TRBJ2-5|TRBV5-1|NA|NA
CASSLAADQETQYF
TGCGCCAGCAGCTTGGCGGCAGACCAAGAGACCCAGTACTTC